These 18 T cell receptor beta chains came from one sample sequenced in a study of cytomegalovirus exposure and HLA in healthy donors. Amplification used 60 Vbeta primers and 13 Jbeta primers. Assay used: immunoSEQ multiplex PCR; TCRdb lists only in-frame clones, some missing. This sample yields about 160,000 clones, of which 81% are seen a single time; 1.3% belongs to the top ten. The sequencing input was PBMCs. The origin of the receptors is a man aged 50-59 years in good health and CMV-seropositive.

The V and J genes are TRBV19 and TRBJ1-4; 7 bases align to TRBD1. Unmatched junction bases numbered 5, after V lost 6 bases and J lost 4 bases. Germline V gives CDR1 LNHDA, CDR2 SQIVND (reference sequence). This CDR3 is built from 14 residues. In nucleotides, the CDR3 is TGTGCCAGTAGCGACAGGGCGGGTAATGAAAAACTGTTTTTT. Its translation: CASSDRAGNEKLFF.

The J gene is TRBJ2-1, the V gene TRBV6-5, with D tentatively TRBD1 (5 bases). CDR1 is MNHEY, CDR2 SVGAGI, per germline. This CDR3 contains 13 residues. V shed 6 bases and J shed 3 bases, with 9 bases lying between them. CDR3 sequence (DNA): TGTGCCAGCAGAAGGACAATCTACAATGAGCAGTTCTTC. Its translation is CASRRTIYNEQFF.

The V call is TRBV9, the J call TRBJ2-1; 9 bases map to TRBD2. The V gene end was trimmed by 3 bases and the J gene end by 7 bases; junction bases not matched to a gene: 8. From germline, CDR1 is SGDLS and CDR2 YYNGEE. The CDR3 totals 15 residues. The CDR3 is CASSARLAERNEQFF. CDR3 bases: TGTGCCAGCAGCGCCCGACTAGCGGAGAGGAATGAGCAGTTCTTC.

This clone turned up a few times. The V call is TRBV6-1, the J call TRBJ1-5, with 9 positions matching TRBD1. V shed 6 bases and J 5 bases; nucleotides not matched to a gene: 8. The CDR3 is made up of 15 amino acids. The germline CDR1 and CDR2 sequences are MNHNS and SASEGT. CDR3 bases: TGTGCCAGCAGCCAGGGGGGACAGGGATATCAGCCCCAGCATTTT. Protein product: CASSQGGQGYQPQHF.

CDR3 amino acids: CASSVDETAYEQYF. The CDR3 bases are TGTGCCAGCAGCGTAGATGAGACAGCCTACGAGCAGTACTTC. The V and J genes are TRBV9 and TRBJ2-7; a possible D gene is TRBD1 (5 bases). V was pared by 0 bases and J by 2 bases, with 9 bases between. Germline-derived CDR1 and CDR2 are SGDLS and YYNGEE. CDR3 length equals 14 residues.

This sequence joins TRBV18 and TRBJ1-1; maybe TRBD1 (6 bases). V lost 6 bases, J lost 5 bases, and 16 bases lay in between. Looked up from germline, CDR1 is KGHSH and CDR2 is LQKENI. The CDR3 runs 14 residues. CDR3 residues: CASSSMDSFTEAFF. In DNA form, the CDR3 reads TGTGCCAGCTCGTCCATGGACAGTTTTACTGAAGCTTTCTTT.

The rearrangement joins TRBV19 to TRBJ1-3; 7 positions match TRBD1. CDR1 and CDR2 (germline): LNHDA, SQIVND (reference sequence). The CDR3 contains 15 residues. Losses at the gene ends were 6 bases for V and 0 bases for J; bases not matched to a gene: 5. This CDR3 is CASSPTGNSGNTIYF. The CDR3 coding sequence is TGTGCCAGTAGCCCGACAGGGAACTCTGGAAACACCATATATTTT.

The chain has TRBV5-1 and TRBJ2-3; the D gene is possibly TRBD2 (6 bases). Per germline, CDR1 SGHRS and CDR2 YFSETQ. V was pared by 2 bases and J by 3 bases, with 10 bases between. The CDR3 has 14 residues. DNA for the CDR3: TGCGCCAGCAGCTTTGGGGGGAGGACAGATACGCAGTATTTT. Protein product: CASSFGGRTDTQYF.

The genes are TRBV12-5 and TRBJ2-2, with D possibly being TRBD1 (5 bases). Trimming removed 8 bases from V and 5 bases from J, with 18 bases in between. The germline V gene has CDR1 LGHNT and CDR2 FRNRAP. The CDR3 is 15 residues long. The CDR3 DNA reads TGTGCTAGTTCCTCCGGGCAGGGTGGAACCGGGGAGCTGTTTTTT. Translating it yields CASSSGQGGTGELFF.

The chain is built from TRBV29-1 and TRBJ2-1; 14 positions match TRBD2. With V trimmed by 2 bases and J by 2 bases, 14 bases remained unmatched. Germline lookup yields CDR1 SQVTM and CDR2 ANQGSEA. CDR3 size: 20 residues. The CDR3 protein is CSVEPVSGLAGVFTYNEQFF. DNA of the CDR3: TGCAGCGTTGAACCAGTATCGGGACTAGCGGGAGTTTTTACCTACAATGAGCAGTTCTTC.

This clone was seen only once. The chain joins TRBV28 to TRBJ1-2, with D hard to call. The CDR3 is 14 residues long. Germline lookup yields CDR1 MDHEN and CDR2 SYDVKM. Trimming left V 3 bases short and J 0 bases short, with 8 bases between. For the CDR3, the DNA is TGTGCCAGCAGTTTGGAGGGCGCTAACTATGGCTACACCTTC. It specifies CASSLEGANYGYTF.

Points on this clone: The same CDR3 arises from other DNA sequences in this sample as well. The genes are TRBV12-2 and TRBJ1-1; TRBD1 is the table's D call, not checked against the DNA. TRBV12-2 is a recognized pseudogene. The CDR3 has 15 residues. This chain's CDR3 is CASRLGTPRRSEAFF. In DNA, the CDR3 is TGTGCAAGTCGCTTAGGGACACCGCGTAGGTCCGAAGCTTTCTTT.

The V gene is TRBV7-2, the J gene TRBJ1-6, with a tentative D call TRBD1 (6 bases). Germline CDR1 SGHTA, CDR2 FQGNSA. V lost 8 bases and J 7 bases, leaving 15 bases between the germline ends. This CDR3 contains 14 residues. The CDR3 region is CASWQGYQNSPLHF. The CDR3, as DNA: TGTGCCAGCTGGCAGGGGTACCAGAATTCACCCCTCCACTTT.

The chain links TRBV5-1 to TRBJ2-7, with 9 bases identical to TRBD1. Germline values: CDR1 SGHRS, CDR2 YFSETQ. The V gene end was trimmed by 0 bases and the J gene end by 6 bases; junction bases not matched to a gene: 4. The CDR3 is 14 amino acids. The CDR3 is CASSLEGQGPEQYF. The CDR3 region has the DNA TGCGCCAGCAGCTTGGAGGGACAGGGCCCCGAGCAGTACTTC.

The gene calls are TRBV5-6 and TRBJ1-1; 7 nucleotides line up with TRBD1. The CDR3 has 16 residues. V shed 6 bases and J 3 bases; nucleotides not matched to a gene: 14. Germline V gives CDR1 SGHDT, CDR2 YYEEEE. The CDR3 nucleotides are TGTGCCAGCATCCCCGGGGACAGCCTTCAGGACACTGAAGCTTTCTTT. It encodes CASIPGDSLQDTEAFF.

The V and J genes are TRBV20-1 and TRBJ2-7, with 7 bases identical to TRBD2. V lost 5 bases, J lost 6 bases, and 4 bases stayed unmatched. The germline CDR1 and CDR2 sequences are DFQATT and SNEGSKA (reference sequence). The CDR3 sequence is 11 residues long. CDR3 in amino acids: CSAGLVGEQYF. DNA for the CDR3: TGCAGTGCTGGACTAGTCGGCGAGCAGTACTTC.

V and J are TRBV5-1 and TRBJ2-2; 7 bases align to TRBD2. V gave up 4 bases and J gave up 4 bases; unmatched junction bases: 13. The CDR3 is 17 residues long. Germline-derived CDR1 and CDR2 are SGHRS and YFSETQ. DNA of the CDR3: TGCGCCAGCAGCCTACCACTGGGAGGGATGGGCACCGGGGAGCTGTTTTTT. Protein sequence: CASSLPLGGMGTGELFF.

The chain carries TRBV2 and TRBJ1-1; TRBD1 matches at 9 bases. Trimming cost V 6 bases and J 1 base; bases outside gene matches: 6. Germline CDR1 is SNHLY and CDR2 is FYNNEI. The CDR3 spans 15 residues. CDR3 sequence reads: CASRSWTGENTEAFF. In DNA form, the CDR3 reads TGTGCCAGCAGATCATGGACAGGGGAGAACACTGAAGCTTTCTTT. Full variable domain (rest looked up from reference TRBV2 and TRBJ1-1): EPEVTQTPSHQVTQMGQEVILRCVPISNHLYFYWYRQILGQKVEFLVSFYNNEISEKSEIFDDQFSVERPDGSNFTLKIRSTKLEDSAMYFCASRSWTGENTEAFFGQGTRLTVV.